This TCR beta chain was sequenced for a study of chemoradiotherapy in HPV16-positive cancers. There are 14 residues in the CDR3. The germline gives CDR1 SGHNT, CDR2 YYREEE (reference sequence). The V end lost 4 bases, the J end lost 5 bases, and 14 bases lay between the germline ends. Only in-frame clones appear in the TCRdb table, and some are missing; sequencing was by immunoSEQ multiplex PCR. Of 6,200 or so clones listed, around 85% are singletons. The sequence came from a human donor with HPV-associated anogenital cancer. The genes are TRBV5-4 and TRBJ2-3, with D possibly TRBD1 on 6 matching bases. The source material was tumor tissue, sampled from a patient who underwent chemoradiotherapy. The DNA of the CDR3 is TGTGCCAGCAGCCTAACAGGGAAGAGAGATACGCAGTATTTT. This gives the protein CASSLTGKRDTQYF.